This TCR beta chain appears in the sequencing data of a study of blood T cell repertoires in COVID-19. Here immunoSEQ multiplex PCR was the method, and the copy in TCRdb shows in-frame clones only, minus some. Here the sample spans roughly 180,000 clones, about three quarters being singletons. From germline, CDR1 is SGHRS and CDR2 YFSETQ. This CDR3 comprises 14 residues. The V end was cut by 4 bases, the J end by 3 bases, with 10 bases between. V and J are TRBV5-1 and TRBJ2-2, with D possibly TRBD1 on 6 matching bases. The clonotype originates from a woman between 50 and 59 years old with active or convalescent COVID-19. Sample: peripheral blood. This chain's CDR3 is CASSLRQDTGELFF. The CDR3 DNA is TGCGCCAGCAGCCTCCGACAGGACACCGGGGAGCTGTTTTTT.